This T cell receptor beta chain was found in a study of blood T cell repertoires in COVID-19. Study summary: PBMCs, B-cell-depleted T cells, or T cells were the source of the cDNA or gDNA that made up the material.

As processed by the authors: Amplification from reference gene primers served as the basis for estimated nucleated cell counts. The data were produced by immunoSEQ multiplex PCR, yet TCRdb's version contains in-frame clones alone and is incomplete. For V, J and clone size, that table is used; D and trimming come from the DNA. This table has about 55,000 clones, around 86% appearing once. This CDR3 comprises 13 residues. Germline loops: CDR1 SGHDT, CDR2 YYEEEE. Trimming took 0 bases from V and 8 from J, leaving 9 bases between them. Sequencing was done on a sample of peripheral blood. The TCR comes from a woman aged 55-70 years with acute or convalescent COVID-19. The chain employs TRBV5-6 and TRBJ2-1; D is undetermined. The CDR3 region is CASSLDRVDEQFF. The DNA for the CDR3 is TGTGCCAGCAGCTTGGACCGAGTGGATGAGCAGTTCTTC.